Shown below are 21 T cell receptor beta chains from a single sample sequenced in a study of shared clonotypes between healthy human individuals. Only in-frame clones appear in the TCRdb table, and some are missing; sequencing was by immunoSEQ multiplex PCR. The sample consists of just over 95,000 clones, about two thirds of them appearing once. The sample taken for sequencing was memory CD8+ T cells sorted from blood. Specified subset: CD45RO+ cells pooled with CCR7-negative TemRA cells. The receptors stem from a man aged 25-45 years in good health.

This chain's CDR3 is CASRGQTYEQYF. The CDR3 coding sequence is TGTGCCAGCAGAGGACAGACCTACGAGCAGTACTTC. The V and J genes are TRBV2 and TRBJ2-7; the D gene is possibly TRBD1 (6 bases). Germline V gene data show CDR1 as SNHLY and CDR2 as FYNNEI. This CDR3 comprises 12 residues. V lost 6 bases, J lost 2 bases, and 8 bases lay in between.

Here the CDR3 reads CASQTAPAQRTGELFF. The DNA for the CDR3 is TGCGCCAGCCAAACTGCCCCCGCCCAGCGCACCGGGGAGCTGTTTTTT. The chain combines TRBV5-1 with TRBJ2-2; no definite D call. V was clipped by 7 bases and J by 4 bases, with 20 bases between them. Germline lookup yields CDR1 SGHRS and CDR2 YFSETQ. The CDR3 length is 16 residues.

The chain uses TRBV7-9 and TRBJ2-5; D uncertain. The V gene lost 10 bases and the J gene lost 5 bases, with 17 bases spanning the gap. This CDR3 comprises 13 residues. CDR1 and CDR2 from the germline V gene are SEHNR and FQNEAQ (reference sequence). The CDR3 protein is CAISIRERETQYF. The CDR3 coding sequence is TGTGCCATCTCGATAAGAGAGAGGGAGACCCAGTACTTC.

This sequence joins TRBV9 and TRBJ2-7; D may match TRBD1 or TRBD2 (5 bases each). Trimming took 3 bases from V and 2 from J, leaving 12 bases between them. The CDR3 sequence is 14 residues long. In germline, CDR1 is SGDLS, CDR2 YYNGEE. CDR3 sequence (DNA): TGTGCCAGCAGCGCCGGGACGGGAACCTACGAGCAGTACTTC. Translated, it gives CASSAGTGTYEQYF.

This clone was seen a handful of times. The chain recombines TRBV7-8 with TRBJ2-1; perhaps TRBD2 as D (7 bases). Germline CDR1 reads SGHVS; CDR2 reads FQNEAQ. The CDR3 loop spans 16 amino acids. V gave up 6 bases and J gave up 2 bases, with 17 bases separating them. The CDR3 spells CASRKGGGTTYNEQFF. As DNA, the CDR3 is TGTGCCAGCAGAAAGGGGGGGGGAACAACCTACAATGAGCAGTTCTTC.

The chain uses TRBV7-8 and TRBJ2-5; 8 bases agree with TRBD1. The germline gives CDR1 SGHVS, CDR2 FQNEAQ. The V gene end was trimmed by 3 bases and the J gene end by 5 bases; junction bases not matched to a gene: 8. This CDR3 has 15 residues. The chain's CDR3 is CASSLARTGPETQYF. CDR3 DNA sequence: TGTGCCAGCAGCTTGGCTCGGACAGGGCCTGAGACCCAGTACTTC.

Worth noting for this clone: A far bigger clonotype differs at one base, so this is likely a read error. The V and J genes are TRBV10-1 and TRBJ2-1; the D gene is possibly TRBD2 (6 bases). Germline V gives CDR1 WNHNN, CDR2 SYGVQD (reference sequence). V dropped 8 bases and J dropped 6 bases, with 14 bases sitting between them. The CDR3 consists of 13 residues. DNA for the CDR3: TGCGCCAGCTCCCTAGGGAGGAGCAATGAGCAGTTCTTC. Protein: CASSLGRSNEQFF.

The chain uses TRBV7-8 and TRBJ1-5; 7 positions agree with TRBD1. CDR3 length: 16 amino acids. Trimming cost V 6 bases and J 0 bases; bases outside gene matches: 8. Germline assignment: CDR1 SGHVS and CDR2 FQNEAQ. CDR3: CASSRTGEGSNQPQHF. The CDR3 DNA sequence: TGTGCCAGCAGTAGAACAGGGGAAGGTAGCAATCAGCCCCAGCATTTT.

V and J are TRBV7-2 and TRBJ2-6; D is ambiguous. The CDR3 is made up of 16 amino acids. V was clipped by 1 base and J by 0 bases, with 7 bases between them. Germline lookup yields CDR1 SGHTA and CDR2 FQGNSA. The DNA of the CDR3 is TGTGCCAGCAGCTTAGAGGGATTCTCTGGGGCCAACGTCCTGACTTTC. Protein product: CASSLEGFSGANVLTF.

This chain connects TRBV21-1 to TRBJ2-2; the D call in the table, TRBD2, was not verified against the DNA. TRBV21-1 is given as a pseudogene. The CDR3 runs to 19 residues. In DNA form, the CDR3 reads TGTGCCAGCAGCAAACCCCCAAGCCTAGCGGGCACGAACACCGGGGAGCTGTTTTTT. It is translated as CASSKPPSLAGTNTGELFF.

The genes are TRBV9 and TRBJ1-2; no firm D call. Trimming left V 3 bases short and J 3 bases short, with 3 bases between. CDR3 length: 11 amino acids. Germline V gene lookup returns CDR1 SGDLS and CDR2 YYNGEE. As DNA, the CDR3 is TGTGCCAGCAGCGGGTACTATGGCTACACCTTC. Translating it yields CASSGYYGYTF.

This chain uses TRBV29-1 with TRBJ2-7; maybe TRBD2 (5 bases). V shed 1 base and J shed 9 bases, with 19 bases lying between them. The CDR3 contains 14 residues. CDR1 SQVTM and CDR2 ANQGSEA come from the germline V gene. CDR3 loop: CSVEGSGVGFGQYF. The DNA for the CDR3 is TGCAGCGTTGAAGGGTCCGGGGTGGGGTTCGGGCAGTACTTC.

In its sample, this clone was seen a few times. The chain is built from TRBV5-1 and TRBJ1-2; 10 bases match TRBD1. The CDR3 sequence is 14 residues long. Losses at the gene ends were 4 bases for V and 5 bases for J; bases not matched to a gene: 5. The V gene's germline CDR1 is SGHRS and CDR2 YFSETQ. CDR3 sequence (DNA): TGCGCCAGCAGCCCGAGGACAGGGGGATATGGCTACACCTTC. It encodes CASSPRTGGYGYTF.

The CDR3 DNA reads TGTGCCACACTTAGCGGTCATTCCTACGAGCAGTACTTC. It codes for CATLSGHSYEQYF. The gene calls are TRBV10-3 and TRBJ2-7; TRBD2 might be the D (6 bases). Deletions cut 10 bases from V and 1 base from J, with 14 bases between. The CDR3 runs 13 residues. Germline V CDR1 and CDR2: ENHRY, SYGVKD.

The rearrangement uses TRBV2 and TRBJ2-1; perhaps TRBD2 as D (5 bases). Germline CDR1 is SNHLY and CDR2 is FYNNEI. The length of the CDR3 is 15 residues. V was clipped by 8 bases and J by 0 bases, with 14 bases between them. CDR3 residues: CASQSLAASYNEQFF. The CDR3 region has the DNA TGTGCCAGCCAGTCTCTAGCAGCCTCCTACAATGAGCAGTTCTTC.

V is TRBV29-1 and J is TRBJ2-3; 8 bases align to TRBD2. The CDR3 sequence is 14 residues long. V dropped 6 bases and J dropped 0; count of bases not matched to a gene: 5. Germline assignment: CDR1 SQVTM and CDR2 ANQGSEA. The CDR3 DNA reads TGCAGCGTGAGGGAGCGGGAGAGCACAGATACGCAGTATTTT. It translates to CSVRERESTDTQYF.

V is TRBV2 and J is TRBJ2-7, with 7 positions matching TRBD2. V dropped 8 bases and J dropped 4; count of bases not matched to a gene: 14. This CDR3 comprises 15 residues. Per the germline V gene, CDR1 is SNHLY and CDR2 is FYNNEI. The CDR3 DNA is TGTGCCAGCTCCCCCGGGACTAACCTACGGTACGAGCAGTACTTC. Residues: CASSPGTNLRYEQYF. The variable domain in full, completed from reference TRBV2 and TRBJ2-7, reads EPEVTQTPSHQVTQMGQEVILRCVPISNHLYFYWYRQILGQKVEFLVSFYNNEISEKSEIFDDQFSVERPDGSNFTLKIRSTKLEDSAMYFCASSPGTNLRYEQYFGPGTRLTVT.

This chain connects TRBV7-9 to TRBJ1-1; D not resolved. The length of the CDR3 is 15 residues. The germline gives CDR1 SEHNR, CDR2 FQNEAQ (reference sequence). V lost 2 bases to trimming and J lost 4 bases, with 14 bases between them. Here the CDR3 DNA reads TGTGCCAGCAGCTTAATGGAATCTTTAGGCACTGAAGCTTTCTTT. Translating it yields CASSLMESLGTEAFF.

The rearrangement uses TRBV9 and TRBJ1-2; D gene ambiguous. This CDR3 comprises 15 residues. The germline V gene encodes CDR1 SGDLS and CDR2 YYNGEE. Trimming removed 2 bases at V and 0 bases at J, with 11 bases between. CDR3 sequence: CASSVETTANYGYTF. The CDR3 DNA reads as TGTGCCAGCAGCGTCGAGACAACAGCTAACTATGGCTACACCTTC.

The V call is TRBV7-6, the J call TRBJ2-7, with 8 bases lining up with TRBD1. Germline V CDR1 and CDR2: SGHVS, FNYEAQ. The CDR3 has 15 residues. The V segment lost 7 bases and the J segment 1 base; nucleotides outside the gene matches: 9. CDR3 sequence reads: CASTDIRGRSYEQYF. In nucleotides, the CDR3 is TGTGCCAGCACCGACATCAGGGGGCGTTCCTACGAGCAGTACTTC.

The J gene is TRBJ1-2, the V gene TRBV7-9; 10 nucleotides match TRBD1. J lost 7 bases, V lost 5 bases, and 4 bases had no gene match. The CDR3 covers 13 residues. Germline V gene data show CDR1 as SEHNR and CDR2 as FQNEAQ (reference sequence). The CDR3 loop reads CASSPGQGFGYTF. CDR3 bases: TGTGCCAGCAGCCCGGGACAGGGGTTTGGCTACACCTTC.